The rows below give T cell receptor beta chains drawn from one sample of a study of blood T cell repertoires in COVID-19. TCRdb keeps only in-frame clones here, not all; method: immunoSEQ multiplex PCR. The sample consists of about 89,000 clones, about four fifths of them appearing once. Sequenced sample: peripheral blood. The receptors were sampled from a man between 65 and 85 years old with COVID-19, enrolled during active disease. Each CDR3 is given with its conserved first and last residue. A D gene is named only where the DNA matches it firmly. A row's size may be missing; if present it is once, few, many or a size class.

size: few; D: .; V: TRBV5-1; length: 13; CDR3: CASSLQGNTEAFF
size: .; D: TRBD2; V: TRBV7-2; length: 16; CDR3: CASSLEGGWAKNIQYF
size: .; D: TRBD2; V: TRBV18; length: 18; CDR3: CASSPPGLAGGSSYEQYF
size: .; D: .; V: TRBV28; length: 11; CDR3: CASSLTRQEFF
size: .; D: TRBD1; V: TRBV3-1/TRBV3-2; length: 14; CDR3: CASSQTGGNYGYTF
size: .; D: .; V: TRBV9; length: 14; CDR3: CASSAWGGQRPQHF
size: .; D: .; V: TRBV4-3; length: 16; CDR3: CASSPGQLPSGNTIYF
size: .; D: .; V: TRBV4-2; length: 20; CDR3: CASSQDGASLGGAGNQPQHF
size: .; D: .; V: TRBV5-1; length: 14; CDR3: CASSSEPGSYGYTF
size: .; D: TRBD1; V: TRBV6-5; length: 15; CDR3: CASSYSGTGDYEQYF
size: .; D: .; V: TRBV9; length: 16; CDR3: CASSVFDILRGNTIYF
size: once; D: TRBD1; V: TRBV7-9; length: 16; CDR3: CASSPKDLGTGFEQYF
size: .; D: .; V: TRBV4-2; length: 16; CDR3: CASSQDLVQGSYGYTF
size: .; D: .; V: TRBV5-1; length: 15; CDR3: CASSLVIGGQYGYTF
size: .; D: .; V: TRBV2; length: 16; CDR3: CASSAAAGEANEKLFF
size: .; D: .; V: TRBV12-5; length: 16; CDR3: CASGLGQSPTNEKLFF
size: .; D: .; V: TRBV10-3; length: 15; CDR3: CAISESARGNTEAFF
size: .; D: .; V: TRBV6-5; length: 14; CDR3: CASSYIISGNTIYF
size: .; D: .; V: TRBV27; length: 13; CDR3: CASSPLELNEQFF
size: .; D: TRBD1; V: TRBV5-4; length: 19; CDR3: CASSPKGLGGAFGANVLTF
size: .; D: TRBD2; V: TRBV27; length: 14; CDR3: CASSPVAGGYEQYF
size: .; D: TRBD1; V: TRBV27; length: 16; CDR3: CASSPDRVSSTDTQYF
size: .; D: TRBD1; V: TRBV5-4; length: 13; CDR3: CAGTSTGGYGYTF
size: once; D: .; V: TRBV6-6; length: 14; CDR3: CASSTRQLSYEQYF
size: few; D: .; V: TRBV5-1; length: 11; CDR3: CASRWHYEQYF
size: .; D: TRBD1; V: TRBV6-5; length: 15; CDR3: CASSYEGARGNTIYF
size: .; D: TRBD2; V: TRBV10-3; length: 17; CDR3: CATSYSGGGTNKGTQYF
size: .; D: .; V: TRBV6-1; length: 15; CDR3: CASSEGGSGNYGYTF
size: .; D: TRBD1; V: TRBV5-4; length: 14; CDR3: CASSLQGAGETQYF
size: .; D: TRBD1; V: TRBV7-2; length: 14; CDR3: CASSFGGGGNTIYF
size: once; D: .; V: TRBV12-3/TRBV12-4; length: 13; CDR3: CASSLGDSTEAFF
size: .; D: TRBD1; V: TRBV5-5; length: 15; CDR3: CASSGAGTVPVEQYF
size: once; D: .; V: TRBV5-8; length: 16; CDR3: CASRGLDSTGANVLTF
size: .; D: TRBD1; V: TRBV7-2; length: 13; CDR3: CASSLGTGNEQFF
size: .; D: .; V: TRBV30; length: 12; CDR3: CAWSRGRPGYTF
size: .; D: .; V: TRBV11-3; length: 14; CDR3: CASSTGREVSPLHF
size: .; D: .; V: TRBV20-1; length: 11; CDR3: CSARVRYEQFF
size: .; D: TRBD2; V: TRBV10-3; length: 15; CDR3: CAISAASGGSRELFF
size: .; D: .; V: TRBV7-8; length: 15; CDR3: CASSPRNSGPYEQYF
size: .; D: TRBD2; V: TRBV19; length: 14; CDR3: CASSLAGAGNEQFF
size: once; D: .; V: TRBV7-8; length: 14; CDR3: CASSRGQTVDEQFF
size: .; D: TRBD1; V: TRBV5-5; length: 16; CDR3: CASSLGVGGTVYGYTF
size: once; D: TRBD1; V: TRBV24-1; length: 14; CDR3: CATRDRGLSYGYTF
size: few; D: TRBD1; V: TRBV19; length: 14; CDR3: CASSIDHGQALGTF
size: once; D: .; V: TRBV9; length: 13; CDR3: CASSVVSNTEAFF
size: .; D: .; V: TRBV6-2/TRBV6-3; length: 13; CDR3: CASSLDKNTEAFF
size: .; D: TRBD1; V: TRBV11-3; length: 14; CDR3: CASSTRQGLEEAFF
size: .; D: .; V: TRBV28; length: 14; CDR3: CASSPPGSSTEAFF
size: .; D: TRBD1; V: TRBV24-1; length: 15; CDR3: CATSDTRQGAGGYTF